This TCR beta chain is from a study of blood T cell repertoires in COVID-19. Study background: Acute and convalescent COVID-19 specimens originated in the United States, Italy and Spain.

V lost 2 bases, J lost 0 bases, and 11 bases lay in between. The CDR3 spans 16 residues. Germline V gene lookup returns CDR1 MNHNS and CDR2 SASEGT. Authors' data handling: Cell counts per sample came from amplifying reference gene primers. TCRdb's copy holds only in-frame clones and misses some; the assay was immunoSEQ multiplex PCR. D and trimming were read from the DNA, whereas the V and J calls and clone size are those reported in that table. The sample yields approximately 200,000 clones, 80% seen once. The receptor comes from a human donor in a cohort sampled during active COVID-19. The V call is TRBV6-1, the J call TRBJ1-5; D is ambiguous. Source material: peripheral blood. CDR3 in DNA: TGTGCCAGCAGTGAATTGAGGGCGATTAGCAATCAGCCCCAGCATTTT. It yields the protein CASSELRAISNQPQHF.